Listed here is a single T cell receptor (beta chain). The data are from a study of blood T cells in healthy people across ages. Each of the donors had roughly 9.1 milliliters of peripheral blood drawn into EDTA-treated Vacutainer tubes. Each sample yielded at least 6 micrograms of PBMC total RNA. Then a second PCR, running about 7 to 11 cycles, was carried out with a sample-barcoded 5' primer and a J-beta primer mix. TCRdb used MiXCR to reprocess the 5' RACE reads, holding one entry per CDR3 protein. In the table there are about 970,000 distinct CDR3 sequences, roughly 47% of which are singletons. Germline V gene data show CDR1 as SQVTM and CDR2 as ANQGSEA. The CDR3 covers 16 residues. With 6 bases removed from V and 11 bases from J, the gap between germline ends came to 31 bases.

The chain employs TRBV29-1 and TRBJ2-5; no clear D gene. The specimen was blood. This receptor was obtained from a woman aged 60-75 years in good health. As DNA, the CDR3 is TGCAGCGTACTCGGATGGCTGGGCAGGCCTTACAATGAGCAGTACTTC. It translates to CSVLGWLGRPYNEQYF. Supplemented by reference TRBV29-1 and TRBJ2-5, the full variable domain reads SAVISQKPSRDICQRGTSLTIQCQVDSQVTMMFWYRQQPGQSLTLIATANQGSEATYESGFVIDKFPISRPNLTFSTLTVSNMSPEDSSIYLCSVLGWLGRPYNEQYFGPGTRLLVL.